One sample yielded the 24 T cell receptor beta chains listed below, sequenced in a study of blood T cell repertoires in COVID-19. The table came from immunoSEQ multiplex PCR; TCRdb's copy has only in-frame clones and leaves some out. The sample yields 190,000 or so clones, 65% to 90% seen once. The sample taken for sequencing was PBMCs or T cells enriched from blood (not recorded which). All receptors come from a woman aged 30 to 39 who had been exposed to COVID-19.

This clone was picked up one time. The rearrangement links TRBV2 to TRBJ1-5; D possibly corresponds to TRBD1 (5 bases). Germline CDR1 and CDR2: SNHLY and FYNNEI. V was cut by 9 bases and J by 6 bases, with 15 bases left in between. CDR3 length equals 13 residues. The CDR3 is CASRGLPVQPQHF. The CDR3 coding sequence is TGTGCCAGTCGGGGGTTGCCGGTTCAGCCCCAGCATTTT. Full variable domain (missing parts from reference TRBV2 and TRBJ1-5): EPEVTQTPSHQVTQMGQEVILRCVPISNHLYFYWYRQILGQKVEFLVSFYNNEISEKSEIFDDQFSVERPDGSNFTLKIRSTKLEDSAMYFCASRGLPVQPQHFGDGTRLSIL.

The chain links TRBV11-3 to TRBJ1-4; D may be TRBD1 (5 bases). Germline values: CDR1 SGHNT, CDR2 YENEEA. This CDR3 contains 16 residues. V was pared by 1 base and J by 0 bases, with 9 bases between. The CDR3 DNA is TGTGCCAGCAGCTTAGGAATCAGGGCAACTAATGAAAAACTGTTTTTT. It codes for CASSLGIRATNEKLFF.

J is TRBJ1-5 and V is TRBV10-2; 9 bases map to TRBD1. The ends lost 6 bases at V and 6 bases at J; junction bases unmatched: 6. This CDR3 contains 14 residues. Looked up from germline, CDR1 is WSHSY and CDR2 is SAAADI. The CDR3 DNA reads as TGCGCCAGCAGCGACAGGGGGGCTTTTCAGCCCCAGCATTTT. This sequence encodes CASSDRGAFQPQHF.

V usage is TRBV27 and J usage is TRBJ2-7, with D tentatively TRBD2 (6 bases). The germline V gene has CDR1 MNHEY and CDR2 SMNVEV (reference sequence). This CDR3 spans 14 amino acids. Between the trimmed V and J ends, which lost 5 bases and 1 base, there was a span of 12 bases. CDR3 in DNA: TGTGCCAGCAGTCACCAAGGAGGGTCCTACGAGCAGTACTTC. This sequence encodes CASSHQGGSYEQYF.

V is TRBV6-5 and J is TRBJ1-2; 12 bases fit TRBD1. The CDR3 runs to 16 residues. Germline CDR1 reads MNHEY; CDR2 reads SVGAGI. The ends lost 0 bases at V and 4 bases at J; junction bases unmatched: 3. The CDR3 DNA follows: TGTGCCAGCAGTTACTCGAGGGACAGGGGGCTCTATGGCTACACCTTC. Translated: CASSYSRDRGLYGYTF.

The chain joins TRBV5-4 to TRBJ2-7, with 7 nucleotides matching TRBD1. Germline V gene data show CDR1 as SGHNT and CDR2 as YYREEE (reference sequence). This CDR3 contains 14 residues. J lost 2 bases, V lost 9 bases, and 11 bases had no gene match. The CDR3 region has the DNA TGTGCCACTTCCACCGGGACAGAGACCTACGAGCAGTACTTC. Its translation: CATSTGTETYEQYF.

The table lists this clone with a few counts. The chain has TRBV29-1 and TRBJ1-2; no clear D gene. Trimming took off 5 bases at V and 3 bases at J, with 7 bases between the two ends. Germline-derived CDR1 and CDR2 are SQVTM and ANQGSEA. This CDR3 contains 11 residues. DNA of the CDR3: TGCAGCGTTTATTCGGACTATGGCTACACCTTC. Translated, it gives CSVYSDYGYTF.

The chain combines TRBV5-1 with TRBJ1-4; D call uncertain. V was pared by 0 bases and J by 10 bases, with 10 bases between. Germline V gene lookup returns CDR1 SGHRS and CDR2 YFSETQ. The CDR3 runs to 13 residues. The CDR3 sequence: CASSLEANGKLFF. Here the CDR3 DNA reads TGCGCCAGCAGCTTGGAAGCCAACGGAAAACTGTTTTTT. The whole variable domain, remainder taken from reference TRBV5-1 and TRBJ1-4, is KAGVTQTPRYLIKTRGQQVTLSCSPISGHRSVSWYQQTPGQGLQFLFEYFSETQRNKGNFPGRFSGRQFSNSRSEMNVSTLELGDSALYLCASSLEANGKLFFGSGTQLSVL.

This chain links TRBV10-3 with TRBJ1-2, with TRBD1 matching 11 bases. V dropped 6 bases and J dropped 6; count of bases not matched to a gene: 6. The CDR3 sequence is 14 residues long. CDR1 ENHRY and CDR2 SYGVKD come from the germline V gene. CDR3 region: CAISGDRGWDGYTF. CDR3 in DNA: TGTGCCATCAGCGGGGACAGGGGGTGGGATGGCTACACCTTC.

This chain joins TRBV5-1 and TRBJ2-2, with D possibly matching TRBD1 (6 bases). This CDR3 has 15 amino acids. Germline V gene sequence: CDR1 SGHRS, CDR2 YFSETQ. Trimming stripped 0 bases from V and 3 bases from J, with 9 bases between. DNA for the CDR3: TGCGCCAGCAGCTTGGGGAACAGGGACACCGGGGAGCTGTTTTTT. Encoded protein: CASSLGNRDTGELFF.

The CDR3: CASSQEGGGENTEAFF. In nucleotides, the CDR3 is TGTGCCAGCAGCCAAGAGGGGGGTGGGGAGAACACTGAAGCTTTCTTT. The rearrangement uses TRBV3-1 (or the pseudogene TRBV3-2) and TRBJ1-1; the D gene is possibly TRBD1 (5 bases). Germline loops: CDR1 LGHDT, CDR2 YNNKEL (reference sequence). CDR3 length equals 16 residues. Trimming pared 0 bases from V and 1 base from J, leaving 12 bases between.

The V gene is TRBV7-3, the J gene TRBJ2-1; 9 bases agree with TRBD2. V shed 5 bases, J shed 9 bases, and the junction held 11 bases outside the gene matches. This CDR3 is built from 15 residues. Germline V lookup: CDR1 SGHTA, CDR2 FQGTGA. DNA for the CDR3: TGTGCCAGCAGCATCTCCGGGACTAGCCGTCGTGAGCAGTTCTTC. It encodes CASSISGTSRREQFF.

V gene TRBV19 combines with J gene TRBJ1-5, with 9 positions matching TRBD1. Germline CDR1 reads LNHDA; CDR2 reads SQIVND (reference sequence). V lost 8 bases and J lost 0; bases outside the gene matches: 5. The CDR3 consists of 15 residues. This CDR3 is CASRPGQGSNQPQHF. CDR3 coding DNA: TGTGCCAGTCGACCGGGACAGGGTAGCAATCAGCCCCAGCATTTT. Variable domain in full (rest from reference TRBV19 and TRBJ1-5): DGGITQSPKYLFRKEGQNVTLSCEQNLNHDAMYWYRQDPGQGLRLIYYSQIVNDFQKGDIAEGYSVSREKKESFPLTVTSAQKNPTAFYLCASRPGQGSNQPQHFGDGTRLSIL.

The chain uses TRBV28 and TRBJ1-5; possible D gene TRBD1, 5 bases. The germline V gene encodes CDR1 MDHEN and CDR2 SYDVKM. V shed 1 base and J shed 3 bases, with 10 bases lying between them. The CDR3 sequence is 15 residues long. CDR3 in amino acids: CASSLYDSLNQPQHF. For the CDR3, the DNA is TGTGCCAGCAGTTTATACGACAGCCTCAATCAGCCCCAGCATTTT. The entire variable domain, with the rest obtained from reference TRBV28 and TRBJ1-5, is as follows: DVKVTQSSRYLVKRTGEKVFLECVQDMDHENMFWYRQDPGLGLRLIYFSYDVKMKEKGDIPEGYSVSREKKERFSLILESASTNQTSMYLCASSLYDSLNQPQHFGDGTRLSIL.

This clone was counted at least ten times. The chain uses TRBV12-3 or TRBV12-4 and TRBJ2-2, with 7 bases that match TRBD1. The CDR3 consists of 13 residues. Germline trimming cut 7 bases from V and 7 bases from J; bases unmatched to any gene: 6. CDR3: CASTKGAGGELFF. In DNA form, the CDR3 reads TGTGCCAGCACCAAGGGGGCCGGCGGGGAGCTGTTTTTT.

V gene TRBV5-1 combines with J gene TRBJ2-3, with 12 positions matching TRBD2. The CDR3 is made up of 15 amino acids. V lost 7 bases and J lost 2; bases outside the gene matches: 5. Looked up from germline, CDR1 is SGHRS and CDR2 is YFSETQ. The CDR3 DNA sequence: TGCGCCAGCGGTTGGACTAGCGGGGTCACAGATACGCAGTATTTT. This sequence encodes CASGWTSGVTDTQYF.

In nucleotides, the CDR3 is TGTGCCAGTAGTATGGCCTCAGGTGAAGCTTTCTTT. This sequence encodes CASSMASGEAFF. V and J are TRBV19 and TRBJ1-1; D ambiguous. This CDR3 has 12 residues. Looked up from germline, CDR1 is LNHDA and CDR2 is SQIVND (reference sequence). V was cut by 3 bases and J by 7 bases, with 9 bases left in between.

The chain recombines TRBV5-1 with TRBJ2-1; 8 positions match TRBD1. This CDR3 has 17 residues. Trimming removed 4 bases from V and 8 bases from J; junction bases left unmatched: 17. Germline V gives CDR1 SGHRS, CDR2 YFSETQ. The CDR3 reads CASSPPKQGQVIHEQFF. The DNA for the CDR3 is TGCGCCAGCAGCCCTCCTAAACAGGGACAGGTGATCCATGAGCAGTTCTTC.

The CDR3 protein is CASGLGLDPRGDGEQFF. Written as DNA, the CDR3 is TGTGCTAGTGGTTTGGGTTTGGACCCTCGGGGAGACGGTGAGCAGTTCTTC. V gene TRBV12-5 combines with J gene TRBJ2-1; tentative D call: TRBD2 (5 bases). The CDR3 consists of 17 residues. Trimming took 1 base from V and 9 from J, leaving 22 bases between them. Germline loops: CDR1 LGHNT, CDR2 FRNRAP. The full variable domain, its missing parts supplied by reference TRBV12-5 and TRBJ2-1, is DARVTQTPRHKVTEMGQEVTMRCQPILGHNTVFWYRQTMMQGLELLAYFRNRAPLDDSGMPKDRFSAEMPDATLATLKIQPSEPRDSAVYFCASGLGLDPRGDGEQFFGPGTRLTVL.

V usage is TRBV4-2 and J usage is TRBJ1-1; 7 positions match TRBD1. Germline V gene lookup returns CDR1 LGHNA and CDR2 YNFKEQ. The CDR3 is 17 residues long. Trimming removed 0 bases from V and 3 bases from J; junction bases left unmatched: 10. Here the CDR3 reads CASSQDRRGGGYTEAFF. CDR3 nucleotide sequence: TGTGCCAGCAGCCAAGATCGACGAGGGGGCGGATACACTGAAGCTTTCTTT.

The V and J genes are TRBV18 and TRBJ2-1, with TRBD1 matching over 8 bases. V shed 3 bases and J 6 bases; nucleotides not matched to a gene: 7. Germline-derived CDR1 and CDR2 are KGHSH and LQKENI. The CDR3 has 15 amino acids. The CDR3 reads CASSPGQGRGNEQFF. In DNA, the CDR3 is TGTGCCAGCTCACCTGGACAGGGTAGGGGCAATGAGCAGTTCTTC.

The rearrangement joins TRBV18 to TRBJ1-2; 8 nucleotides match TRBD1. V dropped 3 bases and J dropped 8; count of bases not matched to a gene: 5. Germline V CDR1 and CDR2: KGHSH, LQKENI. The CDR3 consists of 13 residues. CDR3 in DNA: TGTGCCAGCTCACCTCCAGGGGGCAGGGGCTACACCTTC. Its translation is CASSPPGGRGYTF.

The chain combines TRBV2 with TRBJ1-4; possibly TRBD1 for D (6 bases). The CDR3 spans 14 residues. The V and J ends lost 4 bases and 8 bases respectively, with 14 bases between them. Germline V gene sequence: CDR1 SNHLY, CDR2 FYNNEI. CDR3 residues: CASSGGGSGEKLFF. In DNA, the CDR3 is TGTGCCAGCAGTGGGGGGGGCTCGGGAGAAAAACTGTTTTTT.

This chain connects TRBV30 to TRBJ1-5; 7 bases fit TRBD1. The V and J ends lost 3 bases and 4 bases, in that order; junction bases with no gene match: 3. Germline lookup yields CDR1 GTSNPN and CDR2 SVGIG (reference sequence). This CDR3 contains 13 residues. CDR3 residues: CAWRGQQNQPQHF. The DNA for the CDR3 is TGTGCCTGGAGGGGACAGCAAAATCAGCCCCAGCATTTT.